Each of the 9 T cell receptor beta chains below was sequenced from the same sample in a study of OX40 agonist ivuxolimab in advanced cancers. Data came from immunoSEQ multiplex PCR; TCRdb stores just in-frame clones and leaves some out. Counted here are 12,000 or so clones, around 80% occurring once; the ten biggest clones make up over 12%. This specimen was CD4+ or CD8+ T cells sorted from blood, taken in a trial of the OX40 agonist ivuxolimab. The receptors were sampled from an adult with an advanced solid tumor such as melanoma, head and neck, liver or kidney cancer.

The chain joins TRBV6-6 to TRBJ2-3, with 8 bases aligning to TRBD1. The germline V gene has CDR1 MNHNY and CDR2 SVGAGI (reference sequence). This CDR3 spans 15 amino acids. The ends lost 5 bases at V and 4 bases at J; junction bases unmatched: 8. The DNA for the CDR3 is TGTGCCAGCAGTCAGACAGGGGCTGTGGCAGATACGCAGTATTTT. Its translation is CASSQTGAVADTQYF.

The rearrangement joins TRBV28 to TRBJ2-5, with 10 positions matching TRBD1. Germline CDR1 reads MDHEN; CDR2 reads SYDVKM. V lost 4 bases and J lost 5; bases outside the gene matches: 7. CDR3 length: 15 amino acids. CDR3 region: CASSSSDRGLETQYF. CDR3 in DNA: TGTGCCAGCAGTTCCTCAGACAGGGGGCTGGAGACCCAGTACTTC. The full variable domain, with the rest looked up from reference TRBV28 and TRBJ2-5, is DVKVTQSSRYLVKRTGEKVFLECVQDMDHENMFWYRQDPGLGLRLIYFSYDVKMKEKGDIPEGYSVSREKKERFSLILESASTNQTSMYLCASSSSDRGLETQYFGPGTRLLVL.

The chain recombines TRBV7-9 with TRBJ2-7; no firm D call. V was shortened by 6 bases and J by 6 bases, with 9 bases between the two germline ends. This CDR3 has 11 residues. Germline V gene lookup returns CDR1 SEHNR and CDR2 FQNEAQ (reference sequence). The CDR3 loop reads CASSLESEQYF. Here the CDR3 DNA reads TGTGCCAGCAGTTTGGAGTCCGAGCAGTACTTC.

This rearrangement joins TRBV7-2 to TRBJ2-7, with D perhaps matching TRBD1 or TRBD2 (5 bases each). This CDR3 is 13 amino acids long. Germline lookup yields CDR1 SGHTA and CDR2 FQGNSA. V lost 5 bases, J lost 6 bases, and 14 bases lay in between. The CDR3 DNA follows: TGTGCCAGCAGCCAGACGTCGAGGGGCGAGCAGTACTTC. This gives the protein CASSQTSRGEQYF. The complete variable domain, with remaining parts taken from reference TRBV7-2 and TRBJ2-7, reads GAGVSQSPSNKVTEKGKDVELRCDPISGHTALYWYRQSLGQGLEFLIYFQGNSAPDKSGLPSDRFSAERTGGSVSTLTIQRTQQEDSAVYLCASSQTSRGEQYFGPGTRLTVT.

This clone was observed once. The chain employs TRBV27 and TRBJ1-4; TRBD1 agrees at 7 bases. The germline CDR1 and CDR2 sequences are MNHEY and SMNVEV (reference sequence). The V segment lost 8 bases and the J segment 1 base; nucleotides outside the gene matches: 7. The CDR3 length is 15 residues. In DNA, the CDR3 is TGTGCCAGCCGAATGACAGGGCTAACTAATGAAAAACTGTTTTTT. Translated: CASRMTGLTNEKLFF. Full variable domain (outside the CDR3, taken from reference TRBV27 and TRBJ1-4): EAQVTQNPRYLITVTGKKLTVTCSQNMNHEYMSWYRQDPGLGLRQIYYSMNVEVTDKGDVPEGYKVSRKEKRNFPLILESPSPNQTSLYFCASRMTGLTNEKLFFGSGTQLSVL.

CDR3: CAISESVASYNTGELFF. The CDR3 region has the DNA TGTGCCATCAGTGAGTCTGTGGCCAGTTACAACACCGGGGAGCTGTTTTTT. This chain joins TRBV10-3 and TRBJ2-2, with D hard to call. Germline values: CDR1 ENHRY, CDR2 SYGVKD. V was clipped by 0 bases and J by 2 bases, with 13 bases between them. The CDR3 runs 17 residues.

Comment on this clone: Germline is not matched at one junction end, which may reflect a read error. The chain recombines TRBV29-1 with TRBJ2-1; 9 nucleotides match TRBD2. CDR1 and CDR2 from the germline V gene are SQVTM and ANQGSEA. The CDR3 consists of 17 residues. CDR3 loop: CSVEGVRLAGTYNEQFF. CDR3 bases: TGCAGCGTCGAAGGAGTCAGGCTAGCGGGGACCTACAATGAGCAGTTCTTC.

The V gene is TRBV7-6, the J gene TRBJ2-1; possibly TRBD2 for D (6 bases). V lost 3 bases and J 3 bases, leaving 15 bases between the germline ends. This CDR3 has 16 residues. The germline gives CDR1 SGHVS, CDR2 FNYEAQ. Here the CDR3 reads CASSLRTGERYNEQFF. The CDR3 DNA is TGTGCCAGCAGCTTGAGGACGGGAGAACGCTACAATGAGCAGTTCTTC.

The rearrangement links TRBV28 to TRBJ2-3; D is perhaps TRBD1 (6 bases). Germline V gene sequence: CDR1 MDHEN, CDR2 SYDVKM. The CDR3 sequence is 15 residues long. Trimming removed 5 bases from V and 1 base from J, with 13 bases in between. This CDR3 is CASSPLKGGTDTQYF. The CDR3 DNA sequence: TGTGCCAGCAGTCCCCTGAAGGGGGGCACAGATACGCAGTATTTT. The full variable domain, its missing parts supplied by reference TRBV28 and TRBJ2-3, is DVKVTQSSRYLVKRTGEKVFLECVQDMDHENMFWYRQDPGLGLRLIYFSYDVKMKEKGDIPEGYSVSREKKERFSLILESASTNQTSMYLCASSPLKGGTDTQYFGPGTRLTVL.